The T cell receptor (beta chain) described here comes from a study of early T cells in non-severe SARS-CoV-2 infection. MiXCR was run by TCRdb on the 5' RACE reads, yielding one entry per CDR3 protein. Among roughly 40,000 distinct CDR3 sequences, roughly 5% were seen once, and the ten largest hold around 4.9%. This clonotype has just a few counts. The TCR comes from an adult who was a healthcare worker with PCR-confirmed SARS-CoV-2 infection or an uninfected control (not recorded which). What was sequenced was whole blood.

CDR3 loop: CASSRLGTPDTQYF. CDR3 nucleotide sequence: TGTGCCAGCTCAAGGCTAGGTACGCCAGATACGCAGTATTTT. The chain joins TRBV18 to TRBJ2-3; D gene unclear. The CDR3 covers 14 residues. V was trimmed by 5 bases and J by 4 bases, leaving 13 bases between them. Germline assignment: CDR1 KGHSH and CDR2 LQKENI. Full variable domain (remainder filled in from reference TRBV18 and TRBJ2-3): NAGVMQNPRHLVRRRGQEARLRCSPMKGHSHVYWYRQLPEEGLKFMVYLQKENIIDESGMPKERFSAEFPKEGPSILRIQQVVRGDSAAYFCASSRLGTPDTQYFGPGTRLTVL.